These 10 T cell receptor beta chains were all obtained from the same sample, sequenced in a study of regulatory T cells in long-lasting Graves disease. CDR3-region Arm-PCR and iRepertoire HTBI primers produced the TCR beta libraries. MiXCR was run by TCRdb on the multiplex PCR reads, yielding one entry per CDR3 protein. Of around 420,000 distinct CDR3 sequences in the sample, approximately 15% are singletons; the top ten hold over 7%. Documented time point: newly diagnosed GD, antithyroid drugs for less than 3 months. PBMC-extracted RNA yielded the TCR library. These records were also assigned to another study, of T cells in Graves' hyperthyroidism and ophthalmopathy.

The specimen was peripheral blood mononuclear cells (PBMCs), collected at new diagnosis, from a patient treated with antithyroid drugs. The receptors stem from a middle-aged woman with Graves disease.

This clonotype occurred many times. J is TRBJ2-7 and V is TRBV27, with 7 bases lining up with TRBD2. CDR3 length: 17 amino acids. V gave up 3 bases and J gave up 0 bases; unmatched junction bases: 11. Germline V gene lookup returns CDR1 MNHEY and CDR2 SMNVEV (reference sequence). The CDR3 DNA follows: TGTGCCAGCAGTTTCTACCCTAAGCGGGACCTCTCCTACGAGCAGTACTTC. Amino acid sequence: CASSFYPKRDLSYEQYF.

This clonotype was detected many times. This chain uses TRBV18 with TRBJ1-6; perhaps TRBD1 as D (5 bases). Looked up from germline, CDR1 is KGHSH and CDR2 is LQKENI. V dropped 2 bases and J dropped 11 bases, with 16 bases sitting between them. This CDR3 contains 15 residues. Here the CDR3 DNA reads TGTGCCAGCTCACCAGGGGGACCGCCGCGGGCACCCCTCCACTTT. Amino acids: CASSPGGPPRAPLHF.

The sample holds a few counts of this clonotype. The rearrangement links TRBV7-3 to TRBJ2-3, with D possibly matching TRBD2 (5 bases). The CDR3 is 13 residues long. Germline-derived CDR1 and CDR2 are SGHTA and FQGTGA. With 5 bases removed from V and 2 bases from J, the gap between germline ends came to 8 bases. The CDR3 nucleotides read TGTGCCAGCAGCGCCGGACTCACAGATACGCAGTATTTT. Its translation is CASSAGLTDTQYF.

In its sample, this clonotype was seen a few times. The chain carries TRBV5-4 and TRBJ2-5; the D gene is possibly TRBD2 (6 bases). Trimming took 7 bases from V and 5 from J, leaving 12 bases between them. The CDR3 length is 12 residues. Germline V CDR1 and CDR2: SGHNT, YYREEE (reference sequence). The DNA of the CDR3 is TGTGCCAGCTCGGGAGAATCGGAGACCCAGTACTTC. Translated: CASSGESETQYF.

This clonotype has a handful of counts. CDR3 in DNA: TGTGCCAGCAGCCCCGGCCCCACCGGGGGTCAGCCCCAGCATTTT. This codes for CASSPGPTGGQPQHF. J is TRBJ1-5 and V is TRBV5-6; TRBD1 might be the D (5 bases). V lost 4 bases to trimming and J lost 6 bases, with 17 bases between them. CDR3 length equals 15 residues. CDR1 and CDR2 (germline): SGHDT, YYEEEE.

This clonotype was counted ten times or more. The J gene is TRBJ2-7, the V gene TRBV11-1; weak D call: TRBD2 (6 bases). This CDR3 region has 15 residues. Germline lookup yields CDR1 SGHAT and CDR2 FQDESV (reference sequence). Trimming pared 0 bases from V and 1 base from J, leaving 10 bases between. The CDR3 is CASSLAREFSYEQYF. CDR3 DNA: TGTGCCAGCAGCTTAGCCCGGGAGTTTTCCTACGAGCAGTACTTC.

This clonotype was recorded many times. The chain couples TRBV6-1 to TRBJ1-4; TRBD1 is a possible D gene (6 bases). The V and J ends lost 6 bases and 6 bases respectively, with 14 bases between them. Germline V gives CDR1 MNHNS, CDR2 SASEGT. There are 14 residues in the CDR3. The CDR3 DNA reads TGTGCCAGCAGATTGGGGGCGCGGGATGAAAAACTGTTTTTT. Translated, it gives CASRLGARDEKLFF.

This clonotype was recorded a few times. V gene TRBV28 combines with J gene TRBJ2-5; weak D call: TRBD2 (6 bases). This CDR3 comprises 15 residues. CDR1 is MDHEN, CDR2 SYDVKM, per germline. Trimming stripped 6 bases from V and 7 bases from J, with 21 bases between. This CDR3 reads CASRPRGGALGTQYF. As DNA, the CDR3 is TGTGCCAGCAGACCCAGAGGAGGGGCCCTCGGGACCCAGTACTTC.

The V gene is TRBV12-3 or TRBV12-4, the J gene TRBJ2-2; 8 nucleotides line up with TRBD1. V shed 8 bases and J 3 bases; nucleotides not matched to a gene: 2. This CDR3 has 13 amino acids. CDR3 in DNA: TGTGCCAGCCGGACAGGGTACACCGGGGAGCTGTTTTTT. The encoded protein is CASRTGYTGELFF.

In its sample, this clonotype was seen many times. V gene TRBV24-1 combines with J gene TRBJ1-5; D gene uncertain. The ends were cut back, 2 bases at V and 4 bases at J, with 11 bases in the middle. The CDR3 is made up of 15 amino acids. Germline V gives CDR1 KGHDR, CDR2 SFDVKD. The CDR3 is CATSDSRTANQPQHF. CDR3 bases: TGTGCCACCAGTGATTCACGAACAGCGAATCAGCCCCAGCATTTT.